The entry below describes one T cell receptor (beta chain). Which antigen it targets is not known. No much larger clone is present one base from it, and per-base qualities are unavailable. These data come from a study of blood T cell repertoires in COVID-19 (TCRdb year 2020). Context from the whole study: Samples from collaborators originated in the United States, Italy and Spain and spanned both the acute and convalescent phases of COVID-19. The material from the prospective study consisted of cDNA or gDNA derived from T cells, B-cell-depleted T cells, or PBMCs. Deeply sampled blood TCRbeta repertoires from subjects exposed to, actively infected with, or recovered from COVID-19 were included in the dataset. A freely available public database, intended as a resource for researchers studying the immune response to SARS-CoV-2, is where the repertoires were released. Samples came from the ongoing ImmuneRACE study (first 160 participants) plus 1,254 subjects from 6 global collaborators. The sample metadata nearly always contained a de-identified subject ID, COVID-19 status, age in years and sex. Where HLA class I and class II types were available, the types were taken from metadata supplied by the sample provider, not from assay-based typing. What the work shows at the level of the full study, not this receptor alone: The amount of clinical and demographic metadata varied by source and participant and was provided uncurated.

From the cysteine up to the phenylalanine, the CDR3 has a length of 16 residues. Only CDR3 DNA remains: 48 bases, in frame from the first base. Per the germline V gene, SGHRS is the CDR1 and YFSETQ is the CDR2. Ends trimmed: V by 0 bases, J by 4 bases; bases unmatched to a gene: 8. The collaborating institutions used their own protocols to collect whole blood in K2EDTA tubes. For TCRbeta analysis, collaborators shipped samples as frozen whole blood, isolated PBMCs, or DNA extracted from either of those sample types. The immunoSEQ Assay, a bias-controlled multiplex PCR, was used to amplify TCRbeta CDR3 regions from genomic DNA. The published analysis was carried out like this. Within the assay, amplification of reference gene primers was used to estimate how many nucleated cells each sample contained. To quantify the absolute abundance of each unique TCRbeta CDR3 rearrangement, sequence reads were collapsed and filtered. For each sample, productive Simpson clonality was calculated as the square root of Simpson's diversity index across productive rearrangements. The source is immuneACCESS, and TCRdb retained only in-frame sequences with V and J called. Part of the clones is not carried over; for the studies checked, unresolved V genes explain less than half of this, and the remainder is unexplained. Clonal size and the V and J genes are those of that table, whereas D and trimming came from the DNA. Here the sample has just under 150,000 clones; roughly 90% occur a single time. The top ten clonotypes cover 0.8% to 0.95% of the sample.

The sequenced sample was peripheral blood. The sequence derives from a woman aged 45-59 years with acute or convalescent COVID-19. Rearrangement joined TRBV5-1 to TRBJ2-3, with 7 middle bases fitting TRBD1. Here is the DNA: TGCGCCAGCAGCTTGGAGGGAAGACAGGGACCAGATACGCAGTATTTT. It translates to CASSLEGRQGPDTQYF.